This is a list of T cell receptor beta chains from one sample in a study of a mutant IDH1 vaccine in newly diagnosed glioma. The repertoire was sequenced with immunoSEQ multiplex PCR; TCRdb's copy has only in-frame clones and lacks some. The sample lists approximately 35,000 clones, roughly 88% seen once, with around 2.5% in the top ten. These receptors are not linked to any known antigen. The material sequenced was PBMCs, taken from a glioma patient whose treatment included an IDH1 peptide vaccine. These receptors all come from a middle-aged man with glioma. The CDR3 runs from the conserved cysteine through the conserved F or W. Fields, in order: V gene, J gene, CDR3 protein.

v_call: TRBV5-1
j_call: TRBJ1-4
cdr3_aa: CASSLQGSDEKLFF

v_call: TRBV4-3
j_call: TRBJ2-3
cdr3_aa: CASSQREGIDTQYF

v_call: TRBV5-1
j_call: TRBJ2-3
cdr3_aa: CASSYGTSGTTDTQYF

v_call: TRBV18
j_call: TRBJ1-5
cdr3_aa: CASSPGSDQPQHF

v_call: TRBV7-9
j_call: TRBJ2-4
cdr3_aa: CASSSAGGPNAKNIQYF

v_call: TRBV5-1
j_call: TRBJ2-2
cdr3_aa: CASRQANTGELFF

v_call: TRBV6-1
j_call: TRBJ2-2
cdr3_aa: CASSEANTGELFF

v_call: TRBV15
j_call: TRBJ1-5
cdr3_aa: CATSRDIGQFQPQHF

v_call: TRBV6-1
j_call: TRBJ1-2
cdr3_aa: CASSPSGTGFFGYTF

v_call: TRBV10-2
j_call: TRBJ2-1
cdr3_aa: CASSLGGVNYNEQFF

v_call: TRBV6-1
j_call: TRBJ1-3
cdr3_aa: CASSEEGATGNTIYF

v_call: TRBV10-1
j_call: TRBJ1-1
cdr3_aa: CASARQAHTEAFF

v_call: TRBV19
j_call: TRBJ1-2
cdr3_aa: CASRPGAGFYGYTF

v_call: TRBV7-2
j_call: TRBJ2-1
cdr3_aa: CASSLDRGRGNEQFF

v_call: TRBV28
j_call: TRBJ1-6
cdr3_aa: CASIGGGNSPLHF

v_call: TRBV19
j_call: TRBJ1-1
cdr3_aa: CASSILAANTEAFF

v_call: TRBV19
j_call: TRBJ1-4
cdr3_aa: CASSIDGAGGGEKLFF

v_call: TRBV5-1
j_call: TRBJ2-3
cdr3_aa: CASSLRSTSTDTQYF

v_call: TRBV10-2
j_call: TRBJ1-4
cdr3_aa: CASRQGATNEKLFF

v_call: TRBV9
j_call: TRBJ2-6
cdr3_aa: CASSPEILEDWSGANVLTF

v_call: TRBV7-9
j_call: TRBJ2-7
cdr3_aa: CASSPEAQGADEQYF

v_call: TRBV4-3
j_call: TRBJ2-5
cdr3_aa: CASSLSGSGQETQYF

v_call: TRBV27
j_call: TRBJ2-5
cdr3_aa: CASRTYLSNGETQYF

v_call: TRBV25-1
j_call: TRBJ2-1
cdr3_aa: CATVRATYNEQFF

v_call: TRBV27
j_call: TRBJ2-2
cdr3_aa: CASSFPSSGRGTGELFF

v_call: TRBV7-9
j_call: TRBJ2-2
cdr3_aa: CASSPGTGELFF

v_call: TRBV11-2
j_call: TRBJ2-3
cdr3_aa: CASSLTGVPDTQYF

v_call: TRBV2
j_call: TRBJ2-5
cdr3_aa: CASSPLNPGQETQYF

v_call: TRBV5-1
j_call: TRBJ2-7
cdr3_aa: CASTSGQGENYEQYF

v_call: TRBV2
j_call: TRBJ2-7
cdr3_aa: CASSPTSYEQYF

v_call: TRBV27
j_call: TRBJ1-1
cdr3_aa: CASSFSDGTSTEAFF

v_call: TRBV4-2
j_call: TRBJ2-3
cdr3_aa: CASSQDSGSDTQYF

v_call: TRBV10-3
j_call: TRBJ2-2
cdr3_aa: CAIRAFSGDNPGELFF